Following are 29 T cell receptor beta chains from one sample sequenced in a study of blood T cell repertoires in COVID-19. TCRdb's table, derived via immunoSEQ multiplex PCR, lists solely in-frame clones and lacks some. This table has 300,000 to 400,000 clones, more than 75% appearing once. Sequencing was done on a sample of peripheral blood. These receptors came from a human donor in a cohort sampled during active COVID-19.

The chain uses TRBV7-9 and TRBJ1-5; D may be TRBD1 (6 bases). Trimming stripped 5 bases from V and 6 bases from J, with 11 bases between. This CDR3 has 13 amino acids. The V gene's germline CDR1 is SEHNR and CDR2 FQNEAQ (reference sequence). DNA for the CDR3: TGTGCCAGCAGCCAAACAGGGACTCAGCCCCAGCATTTT. This gives the protein CASSQTGTQPQHF.

The chain links TRBV19 to TRBJ1-2; TRBD1 agrees at 7 bases. The CDR3 spans 16 residues. J gave up 6 bases and V 9 bases, and 19 bases lay outside the gene matches. In germline, CDR1 is LNHDA, CDR2 SQIVND (reference sequence). This CDR3 reads CASQKQGWVVVDGYTF. The CDR3 DNA reads as TGTGCCAGCCAGAAACAGGGGTGGGTTGTTGTGGATGGCTACACCTTC.

The chain has TRBV15 and TRBJ2-7; 9 bases fit TRBD1. V gave up 0 bases and J gave up 7 bases; unmatched junction bases: 7. The CDR3 extends over 15 amino acids. Per germline, CDR1 LNHNV and CDR2 YYDKDF (reference sequence). CDR3 DNA: TGTGCCACCAGCAGAGATCGGGGGACAGGGTGGGAGCAGTACTTC. Its translation is CATSRDRGTGWEQYF.

V is TRBV6-2 or TRBV6-3 and J is TRBJ2-7; 9 nucleotides align to TRBD2. Trimming at V came to 5 bases and at J to 2 bases, leaving 13 bases not matched to a gene. The CDR3 has 17 amino acids. The V gene's germline CDR1 is MNHEY and CDR2 SVGEGT. CDR3 DNA sequence: TGTGCCAGCAGTACCAGGAGTAGCGGGAGAAATACCTACGAGCAGTACTTC. Its translation is CASSTRSSGRNTYEQYF.

This chain joins TRBV28 and TRBJ2-2; TRBD1 is a possible D gene (5 bases). The CDR3 covers 12 residues. Deletions cut 5 bases from V and 6 bases from J, with 7 bases between. Germline V gene lookup returns CDR1 MDHEN and CDR2 SYDVKM. DNA for the CDR3: TGTGCCAGCAGTCAGGGTTCCGGGGAGCTGTTTTTT. Translated: CASSQGSGELFF.

The chain couples TRBV24-1 to TRBJ2-3, with a weak D call TRBD2 (5 bases). V lost 5 bases to trimming and J lost 4 bases, with 12 bases between them. This CDR3 contains 14 residues. The germline gives CDR1 KGHDR, CDR2 SFDVKD. DNA for the CDR3: TGTGCCACCAGTGGAGGTTGGGGAGCAGATACGCAGTATTTT. It codes for CATSGGWGADTQYF.

The chain has TRBV7-9 and TRBJ1-4; TRBD1 might be the D (5 bases). Deletions cut 6 bases from V and 0 bases from J, with 20 bases between. Germline loops: CDR1 SEHNR, CDR2 FQNEAQ (reference sequence). The CDR3 runs 18 residues. The CDR3 coding sequence is TGTGCCAGCAGACCCGGACACGCGACGGATTCAACTAATGAAAAACTGTTTTTT. Its translation: CASRPGHATDSTNEKLFF. Supplemented by reference TRBV7-9 and TRBJ1-4, the full variable domain reads DTGVSQNPRHKITKRGQNVTFRCDPISEHNRLYWYRQTLGQGPEFLTYFQNEAQLEKSRLLSDRFSAERPKGSFSTLEIQRTEQGDSAMYLCASRPGHATDSTNEKLFFGSGTQLSVL.

The chain recombines TRBV2 with TRBJ2-5, with TRBD2 as a possible D gene (5 bases). Trimming removed 6 bases at V and 1 base at J, with 15 bases between. The CDR3 has 15 amino acids. The germline V gene encodes CDR1 SNHLY and CDR2 FYNNEI. This CDR3 reads CASSAGPGVQETQYF. The CDR3 DNA follows: TGTGCCAGCAGCGCGGGCCCGGGCGTCCAAGAGACCCAGTACTTC.

This clone was recorded a few times. The CDR3 sequence: CAWSANSIGYTF. The CDR3 DNA follows: TGTGCCTGGAGTGCCAACAGCATTGGCTACACCTTC. The gene calls are TRBV30 and TRBJ1-2; no reliable D call. CDR3 size: 12 residues. The V gene's germline CDR1 is GTSNPN and CDR2 SVGIG (reference sequence). Trimming removed 1 base at V and 7 bases at J, with 10 bases between.

The chain carries TRBV12-3 or TRBV12-4 and TRBJ1-2; the D gene is possibly TRBD1 (6 bases). V dropped 6 bases and J dropped 4 bases, with 12 bases sitting between them. The CDR3 extends over 13 amino acids. CDR3 loop: CASSIRGFYGYTF. CDR3 DNA: TGTGCCAGCAGCATTAGGGGGTTCTATGGCTACACCTTC.

The rearrangement uses TRBV30 and TRBJ1-4; 7 nucleotides match TRBD1. CDR1 and CDR2 from the germline V gene are GTSNPN and SVGIG (reference sequence). V trimming: 8 bases; J trimming: 10 bases; junction bases outside the gene matches: 19. This CDR3 has 15 residues. The CDR3 bases are TGTGCCGGGATCTCCCCCACAGGGGACGTTGGAAAACTGTTTTTT. Protein: CAGISPTGDVGKLFF.

The V call is TRBV6-5, the J call TRBJ1-1; no firm D call. Per the germline V gene, CDR1 is MNHEY and CDR2 is SVGAGI. V lost 0 bases and J lost 3, with 8 bases in between. CDR3 length: 14 amino acids. For the CDR3, the DNA is TGTGCCAGCAGTTACTCTGGGGAGGACACTGAAGCTTTCTTT. This translates into CASSYSGEDTEAFF.

The genes are TRBV6-1 and TRBJ2-4, with D tentatively TRBD2 (5 bases). V lost 3 bases to trimming and J lost 13 bases, with 10 bases between them. The CDR3 sequence is 11 residues long. In germline, CDR1 is MNHNS, CDR2 SASEGT. The DNA of the CDR3 is TGTGCCAGCAGTGACCCGGGATGGCAGTACTTC. Its translation: CASSDPGWQYF.

The chain has TRBV6-5 and TRBJ1-5; D is unclear. Germline CDR1 is MNHEY and CDR2 is SVGAGI. This CDR3 contains 13 residues. V dropped 8 bases and J dropped 3 bases, with 11 bases sitting between them. This chain's CDR3 is CASANGDNQPQHF. The CDR3 coding sequence is TGTGCCAGCGCAAACGGAGACAATCAGCCCCAGCATTTT.

V is TRBV20-1 and J is TRBJ2-7; D is perhaps TRBD2 (5 bases). The CDR3 loop spans 15 amino acids. Trimming shortened V by 3 bases and J by 3 bases, and 18 bases separated the two germline ends. Germline V gene lookup returns CDR1 DFQATT and CDR2 SNEGSKA (reference sequence). The CDR3 spells CSASRRGLDHYEQYF. The CDR3 DNA is TGCAGTGCTAGTAGGAGAGGGCTGGATCACTACGAGCAGTACTTC.

The genes are TRBV7-2 and TRBJ2-2; D may be TRBD2 (6 bases). The CDR3 is made up of 14 amino acids. The germline CDR1 and CDR2 sequences are SGHTA and FQGNSA. V shed 6 bases and J shed 7 bases, with 15 bases lying between them. The CDR3 spells CASRRPGEHGELFF. The DNA of the CDR3 is TGTGCCAGCAGAAGGCCGGGAGAGCACGGGGAGCTGTTTTTT.

This clone was seen many times. The DNA for the CDR3 is TGTGCCAGCAGTTTCTCGCGTGGAAACACCATATATTTT. Translating it yields CASSFSRGNTIYF. The chain employs TRBV27 and TRBJ1-3; D is undetermined. V lost 3 bases and J 3 bases, leaving 6 bases between the germline ends. CDR1 and CDR2 (germline): MNHEY, SMNVEV (reference sequence). The CDR3 runs to 13 residues.

The chain uses TRBV7-8 and TRBJ2-3, with D tentatively TRBD2 (5 bases). Germline V gene lookup returns CDR1 SGHVS and CDR2 FQNEAQ. The CDR3 runs to 16 residues. Trimming removed 1 base at V and 3 bases at J, with 14 bases between. CDR3 sequence: CASSLGSEGLTDTQYF. CDR3 bases: TGTGCCAGCAGCTTAGGCAGTGAGGGTTTGACAGATACGCAGTATTTT.

The chain is built from TRBV3-1 (or the pseudogene TRBV3-2) and TRBJ1-2; 8 bases are shared with TRBD1. Trimming cost V 1 base and J 4 bases; bases outside gene matches: 2. The CDR3 is made up of 14 amino acids. Per germline, CDR1 LGHDT and CDR2 YNNKEL (reference sequence). In DNA form, the CDR3 reads TGTGCCAGCAGCCAAGTTGGACAGGGCTATGGCTACACCTTC. Protein: CASSQVGQGYGYTF.

This clone has just one count. The chain combines TRBV30 with TRBJ2-7; 12 positions match TRBD1. Losses at the gene ends were 4 bases for V and 11 bases for J; bases not matched to a gene: 9. Looked up from germline, CDR1 is GTSNPN and CDR2 is SVGIG (reference sequence). CDR3 length: 13 residues. The CDR3 DNA reads as TGTGCCTGGACTGGGACAGGGGGCCGGGGGAAGTACTTC. This codes for CAWTGTGGRGKYF. The full variable domain, completed using reference TRBV30 and TRBJ2-7, is SQTIHQWPATLVQPVGSPLSLECTVEGTSNPNLYWYRQAAGRGLQLLFYSVGIGQISSEVPQNLSASRPQDRQFILSSKKLLLSDSGFYLCAWTGTGGRGKYFGPGTRLTVT.

This clone was recorded a few times. The chain links TRBV21-1 to TRBJ2-3; the table's TRBD1 call for D was not verified on the DNA. TRBV21-1 is a pseudogene segment. This CDR3 region has 16 residues. The CDR3 DNA is TGTGCCAGCAGCGACAGGGAAACCTCTGTCACAGATACGCAGTATTTT. Translating gives CASSDRETSVTDTQYF.

The chain employs TRBV5-1 and TRBJ1-2; 7 nucleotides match TRBD1. CDR3 length equals 14 residues. CDR1 and CDR2 from the germline V gene are SGHRS and YFSETQ. V lost 4 bases to trimming and J lost 2 bases; unmatched junction nucleotides: 5. CDR3 loop: CASSQTGQNYGYTF. In nucleotides, the CDR3 is TGCGCCAGCAGCCAGACGGGACAGAACTATGGCTACACCTTC.

This clone showed up just once. V gene TRBV3-1 (or the pseudogene TRBV3-2) combines with J gene TRBJ1-6, with D maybe TRBD1 (6 bases). CDR3 length: 16 amino acids. Trimming took off 4 bases at V and 5 bases at J, with 15 bases between the two ends. Germline assignment: CDR1 LGHDT and CDR2 YNNKEL (reference sequence). CDR3 bases: TGTGCCAGCAGCCCCTTTGGCCAGGGGAATAATTCACCCCTCCACTTT. It is translated as CASSPFGQGNNSPLHF.

V usage is TRBV19 and J usage is TRBJ1-5, with a tentative D call TRBD1 (5 bases). This CDR3 has 17 residues. The V and J ends lost 3 bases and 6 bases respectively, with 21 bases between them. Germline V lookup: CDR1 LNHDA, CDR2 SQIVND (reference sequence). The CDR3 is CASSMIGWQLQGQPQHF. CDR3 nucleotides: TGTGCCAGTAGTATGATTGGGTGGCAGCTTCAGGGTCAGCCCCAGCATTTT.

This clone was observed once. The chain is built from TRBV19 and TRBJ2-3; TRBD2 agrees at 12 bases. V lost 3 bases, J lost 3 bases, and 7 bases stayed unmatched. Germline V gives CDR1 LNHDA, CDR2 SQIVND (reference sequence). This CDR3 spans 17 amino acids. CDR3 coding DNA: TGTGCCAGTAGTATCGCGGCACTAGCGGGGGGTACAGATACGCAGTATTTT. This sequence encodes CASSIAALAGGTDTQYF.

V gene TRBV24-1 combines with J gene TRBJ2-3; 8 bases are a match to TRBD2. With 8 bases clipped from V and 2 bases from J, the junction kept 8 bases outside the gene matches. Germline CDR1 reads KGHDR; CDR2 reads SFDVKD. The CDR3 length is 15 residues. For the CDR3, the DNA is TGTGCCACCAAAGCGGGGGCCTCTGACACAGATACGCAGTATTTT. Its translation is CATKAGASDTDTQYF.

The chain couples TRBV4-1 to TRBJ2-1; 7 bases are a match to TRBD2. V was clipped by 3 bases and J by 3 bases; unmatched bases: 5. The germline CDR1 and CDR2 sequences are MGHRA and YSYEKL. CDR3 length: 15 residues. The CDR3 protein is CASSHGTINYNEQFF. The CDR3 coding sequence is TGCGCCAGCAGCCACGGGACTATTAACTACAATGAGCAGTTCTTC.

This chain uses TRBV11-1 with TRBJ2-5; TRBD1 agrees at 9 bases. This CDR3 region has 14 residues. Germline trimming cut 1 base from V and 5 bases from J; bases unmatched to any gene: 2. Germline CDR1 reads SGHAT; CDR2 reads FQDESV (reference sequence). CDR3 nucleotide sequence: TGTGCCAGCAGCTTAGGGACAGGGGTGGAGACCCAGTACTTC. This codes for CASSLGTGVETQYF.

The V gene is TRBV30, the J gene TRBJ1-1; 8 bases are shared with TRBD1. The CDR3 runs to 14 residues. CDR1 is GTSNPN, CDR2 SVGIG, per germline (reference sequence). The trim removed 4 bases at V and 1 base at J, leaving 5 bases unmatched. CDR3: CAWTLGQENTEAFF. Here the CDR3 DNA reads TGTGCCTGGACCTTGGGACAGGAGAACACTGAAGCTTTCTTT.